This is a list of T cell receptor beta chains from one sample in a study of beta chain features in type 1 diabetes. Method: immunoSEQ multiplex PCR; TCRdb's copy keeps in-frame clones and lacks some. The table records about 250,000 clones, 11% of them present only once. The source material was naive CD4+ T cells from blood. These receptor sequences come from a man aged 30 to 39 with type 1 diabetes. Each CDR3 is given with its conserved first and last residue. D genes are given only for firm matches. The size field is filled for only some rows; it gives once, few, many or a size class.

>TRBJ2-5|NA|NA|TRBV6-5
TGTGCCAGCAGTTACTCGCCTAGCGTGAACCTGGAGCAGTACTTC
CASSYSPSVNLEQYF
>TRBJ2-1|NA|TRBD1|TRBV29-1
TGCAGCGTTGAGACAGGGGGCCTGAACAATGAGCAGTTCTTC
CSVETGGLNNEQFF
>TRBJ2-4|few|TRBD1|TRBV5-1
TGCGCCAGCAGCTTTCCGCCGGGACAGGGACAAAACATTCAGTACTTC
CASSFPPGQGQNIQYF
>TRBJ2-3|NA|TRBD1|TRBV10-3
TGTGCCATCAGTGATGGACAGGGGATTACAGATACGCAGTATTTT
CAISDGQGITDTQYF
>TRBJ2-3|NA|NA|TRBV5-1
TGCGCCAGCCACTTAGTCGCTAGCACAGATACGCAGTATTTT
CASHLVASTDTQYF
>TRBJ2-1|few|NA|TRBV7-3
TGTGCCAGCAGCTTGGAAGGGGGGGTGCCTACCTACAATGAGCAGTTCTTC
CASSLEGGVPTYNEQFF
>TRBJ1-1|NA|NA|TRBV19
TGTGCCAGTAGCCTCCAAGGGGCCCCGAACACTGAAGCTTTCTTT
CASSLQGAPNTEAFF
>TRBJ2-1|NA|NA|TRBV6-4
TGTGCCACCAGTCAGGGTTTCTACAATGAGCAGTTCTTC
CATSQGFYNEQFF
>TRBJ2-5|few|NA|TRBV21-1
TGTGCCAGCAGCCTTCTAGCACATCAACACCCAGAGACCCAGTACTTC
CASSLLAHQHPETQYF
>TRBJ2-7|NA|NA|TRBV9
TGTGCCAGCAGCGCCCACAGGATCCACAACTACGAGCAGTACTTC
CASSAHRIHNYEQYF
>TRBJ1-5|few|NA|TRBV7-9
TGTGCCAGCAGCTTCTCTTCGGGGCCCCAGCATTTT
CASSFSSGPQHF
>TRBJ2-3|NA|TRBD1|TRBV18
TGTGCCAGCTCACAGGGGACAGAAGATACGCAGTATTTT
CASSQGTEDTQYF
>TRBJ2-5|few|NA|TRBV18
TGTGCCAGCTCACCAGACAGCCAAGAGACCCAGTACTTC
CASSPDSQETQYF
>TRBJ2-1|few|TRBD2|TRBV4-2
TGTGCCAGCAGGCGTAGCGGGAACAATGAGCAGTTCTTC
CASRRSGNNEQFF
>TRBJ2-1|NA|NA|TRBV18
TGTGCCAGCTCACCATTTTCCCGGGACACCCGGGGTGATGAGCAGTTCTTC
CASSPFSRDTRGDEQFF
>TRBJ2-5|few|NA|TRBV28
TGTGCCAGCAGCCCACCGGGATCGCGAAAGCAAGAGACCCAGTACTTC
CASSPPGSRKQETQYF
>TRBJ2-7|NA|TRBD1|TRBV4-3
TGCGCCAGCAGCCAAGCGGGACAGGGTTTCTACGAGCAGTACTTC
CASSQAGQGFYEQYF
>TRBJ2-7|NA|TRBD1|TRBV7-9
TGTGCCAGCAGCTCTGGACAGGGGGCGCGGATGTCCTACGAGCAGTACTTC
CASSSGQGARMSYEQYF
>TRBJ2-5|few|NA|TRBV29-1
TGCAGCGTGGGCCGGGACAACTCCCGGGCTGGGCAGTACTTC
CSVGRDNSRAGQYF
>TRBJ2-5|NA|NA|TRBV29-1
TGCAGCGTTGAAGAGCGGGTGGTGGGGACCCAGTACTTC
CSVEERVVGTQYF
>TRBJ2-7|few|NA|TRBV15
TGTGCCACCAGCAGAGAAGCGGACTCCTACGAGCAGTACTTC
CATSREADSYEQYF
>TRBJ2-5|NA|NA|TRBV6-5
TGTGCCAGCAGTTACTCTGGGGGAGGTGAGACCCAGTACTTC
CASSYSGGGETQYF
>TRBJ2-1|NA|TRBD1|TRBV11-1
TGTGCCAGCAGTCCTCTTCGACAGGGAGAGCAGTTCTTC
CASSPLRQGEQFF
>TRBJ2-1|NA|TRBD2|TRBV5-1
TGCGCCAGCAGTTCCGGAGGGGCGGGGGGGAAGGAGCAGTTCTTC
CASSSGGAGGKEQFF
>TRBJ1-1|few|NA|TRBV2
TGTGCCAGCAGTGGAGAGGTGAACACTGAAGCTTTCTTT
CASSGEVNTEAFF
>TRBJ2-6|NA|TRBD2|TRBV18
TGTGCCAGCTCACCACGGCAGGGCGGGAGCTCTGGGGCCAACGTCCTGACTTTC
CASSPRQGGSSGANVLTF
>TRBJ2-7|NA|TRBD1|TRBV15
TGTGCCACCAGCAGAGATTGGTGGGGACAGAGGGCCGACGGGTACGAGCAGTACTTC
CATSRDWWGQRADGYEQYF
>TRBJ1-1|NA|NA|TRBV6-5
TGTGCCAGCAGTCAGGGCCCTGAAGCTTTCTTT
CASSQGPEAFF
>TRBJ2-7|NA|NA|TRBV6-5
TGTGCCAGCAGTTACTCACAATCCGGGGGCTACGAGCAGTACTTC
CASSYSQSGGYEQYF
>TRBJ2-1|NA|TRBD2|TRBV19
TGTGCCAGTAGTGCCGAGAGGGGGACTAGCGGGGGGCCACCCCGTTACAATGAGCAGTTCTTC
CASSAERGTSGGPPRYNEQFF
>TRBJ1-1|few|NA|TRBV7-9
TGTGCCAGCAGCTTCGGGGACACTGAAGCTTTCTTT
CASSFGDTEAFF
>TRBJ2-7|few|NA|TRBV28
TGTGCCAGCCTCTATCGGGGGGAGCAGTACTTC
CASLYRGEQYF
>TRBJ2-1|NA|NA|TRBV9
TGTGCCAGCAGCGCGTCCATAGGGGGGGGGCCTTATGAGCAGTTCTTC
CASSASIGGGPYEQFF
>TRBJ1-5|NA|NA|TRBV29-1
TGCAGCGTTGAAGCAGGGTTCGGCCAGCCCCAGCATTTT
CSVEAGFGQPQHF
>TRBJ1-5|few|TRBD1|TRBV7-2
TGTGCCAGCAGCTCCCAGGGGGCTTATCAGCCCCAGCATTTT
CASSSQGAYQPQHF
>TRBJ2-3|few|TRBD1|TRBV29-1
TGCAGCGTTGAAGACACAGGGGGTAGCACAGATACGCAGTATTTT
CSVEDTGGSTDTQYF
>TRBJ1-2|NA|NA|TRBV6-5
TGTGCCAGCAGTTACTCGTCGGCGGGAAACTATGGCTACACCTTC
CASSYSSAGNYGYTF
>TRBJ2-7|NA|NA|TRBV5-4
TGTGCCAGCAAGTGGTCCGGGACTGCGTCCTACGAGCAGTACTTC
CASKWSGTASYEQYF
>TRBJ1-4|few|NA|TRBV30
TGTGCCTGGAGACAGGGAGCCGATGGCGAAAAACTGTTTTTT
CAWRQGADGEKLFF
>TRBJ2-7|few|NA|TRBV7-9
TGTGCCAGCAGCTTAGGGAGGTCGACCTACGAGCAGTACTTC
CASSLGRSTYEQYF
>TRBJ2-3|few|NA|TRBV14
TGTGCCAGCAGTCCGACTAGCACAGATACGCAGTATTTT
CASSPTSTDTQYF
>TRBJ2-5|NA|TRBD1|TRBV14
TGTGCCAGCAGCCTGGGACAGTACCAAGAGACCCAGTACTTC
CASSLGQYQETQYF
>TRBJ2-2|NA|NA|TRBV2
TGTGCCAGCAGTGGCAGGGTTGACACCGGGGAGCTGTTTTTT
CASSGRVDTGELFF
>TRBJ1-1|NA|NA|TRBV28
TGTGCCAGCAGCCACGGGGATAGAGCTGAAGCTTTCTTT
CASSHGDRAEAFF
>TRBJ1-5|NA|NA|TRBV19
TGTGCCAGTAAAGCCAGGGGAACAGAAAGCAATCAGCCCCAGCATTTT
CASKARGTESNQPQHF
>TRBJ2-1|NA|NA|TRBV9
TGTGCCAGCAGCGTAGGAGTCTCTAATGAGCAGTTCTTC
CASSVGVSNEQFF
>TRBJ2-1|few|TRBD2|TRBV25-1
TGTGCCAGCAGTGAATCAAGGCGGGGGGCGAGCTCCTACAATGAGCAGTTCTTC
CASSESRRGASSYNEQFF
>TRBJ2-5|few|NA|TRBV20-1
TGCAGTGCCACCCAGGAGACCCAGTACTTC
CSATQETQYF
>TRBJ1-2|NA|TRBD1|TRBV19
TGTGCCAGTAGTGCCGGACAGGGACACTATGGCTACACCTTC
CASSAGQGHYGYTF
>TRBJ1-4|few|NA|TRBV9
TGTGCCAGCAGCGTAGGAGGGCCAGGGAGGGGTAAACTGTTTTTT
CASSVGGPGRGKLFF
>TRBJ2-7|few|NA|TRBV7-2
TGTGCCAGCAGCTTAGTTGCAGGGAACTACGAGCAGTACTTC
CASSLVAGNYEQYF
>TRBJ2-1|once|NA|TRBV11-2
TGTGCCAGCAGTCCCGGGACTGTTTTCAATGAGCAGTTCTTC
CASSPGTVFNEQFF
>TRBJ1-2|few|TRBD1|TRBV12-5
TGTGCTAGTGGTTCGGGACAGCAAGTTGGCTACACCTTC
CASGSGQQVGYTF
>TRBJ2-3|NA|NA|TRBV2
TGTGCCAGCAGGGACGGGGGCACAGATACGCAGTATTTT
CASRDGGTDTQYF
>TRBJ2-2|few|TRBD2|TRBV6-5
TGTGCCACCCGTGGGCGGGGGAGTATCACCGGGGAGCTGTTTTTT
CATRGRGSITGELFF
>TRBJ2-3|few|NA|TRBV20-1
TGCAGTGCTAGAGATCGTGATACGCAGTATTTT
CSARDRDTQYF
>TRBJ2-2|NA|TRBD1|TRBV5-4
TGTGCCAGCAGCTTTTCCGGGACAGCGGACACCGGGGAGCTGTTTTTT
CASSFSGTADTGELFF
>TRBJ2-1|NA|NA|TRBV28
TGTGCCAGCAACAGGGCCGGATCCTACAATGAGCAGTTCTTC
CASNRAGSYNEQFF
>TRBJ2-2|NA|NA|TRBV9
TGTGCCAGCAGCGTAGGCAGGGACACCGGGGAGCTGTTTTTT
CASSVGRDTGELFF
>TRBJ1-5|NA|NA|TRBV29-1
TGCAGCGTTGAGTTGGGGGCGCGGCAGCCCCAGCATTTT
CSVELGARQPQHF